Listed here are 21 T cell receptor beta chains from one sample, sequenced in a study of blood T cell repertoires in COVID-19. Clones were read by immunoSEQ multiplex PCR, and TCRdb kept only the in-frame ones, dropping some. The data contain approximately 80,000 clones, 77% of them singletons. The sequenced sample consisted of peripheral blood. The receptors were sampled from a human donor in a cohort sampled during active COVID-19.

Only one count was recorded for this clone. The chain carries TRBV6-1 and TRBJ1-4, with 8 bases identical to TRBD1. V lost 3 bases to trimming and J lost 3 bases; unmatched junction nucleotides: 0. CDR3 length equals 14 residues. Germline CDR1 MNHNS, CDR2 SASEGT. For the CDR3, the DNA is TGTGCCAGCAGTGACAGGGGGCCTAATGAAAAACTGTTTTTT. Its translation is CASSDRGPNEKLFF.

The chain joins TRBV14 to TRBJ2-5, with D unresolved. The length of the CDR3 is 18 residues. Trimming stripped 3 bases from V and 1 base from J, with 21 bases between. Germline lookup yields CDR1 SGHDN and CDR2 FVKESK. The CDR3 here is CASSHTRWWSSVQETQYF. The CDR3 nucleotides are TGTGCCAGCAGCCATACAAGATGGTGGAGCAGCGTCCAAGAGACCCAGTACTTC. The full variable domain, rest sourced from reference TRBV14 and TRBJ2-5, is EAGVTQFPSHSVIEKGQTVTLRCDPISGHDNLYWYRRVMGKEIKFLLHFVKESKQDESGMPNNRFLAERTGGTYSTLKVQPAELEDSGVYFCASSHTRWWSSVQETQYFGPGTRLLVL.

The rearrangement joins TRBV6-5 to TRBJ2-7; D might be TRBD1 (7 bases). CDR1 and CDR2 from the germline V gene are MNHEY and SVGAGI. V was cut by 6 bases and J by 3 bases, with 15 bases left in between. The CDR3 is 14 residues long. The CDR3 DNA reads as TGTGCCAGCAGCAGCCGCAGGGGGGTCTACGAGCAGTACTTC. It specifies CASSSRRGVYEQYF.

V and J are TRBV30 and TRBJ1-2, with 8 bases lining up with TRBD1. The CDR3 spans 12 residues. Germline lookup yields CDR1 GTSNPN and CDR2 SVGIG (reference sequence). Trimming removed 5 bases from V and 8 bases from J; junction bases left unmatched: 7. The CDR3 sequence is CAWRSGGAGYTF. The CDR3 nucleotides read TGTGCCTGGCGATCAGGGGGCGCAGGCTACACCTTC. The full variable domain, rest sourced from reference TRBV30 and TRBJ1-2, is SQTIHQWPATLVQPVGSPLSLECTVEGTSNPNLYWYRQAAGRGLQLLFYSVGIGQISSEVPQNLSASRPQDRQFILSSKKLLLSDSGFYLCAWRSGGAGYTFGSGTRLTVV.

CDR3 residues: CASSVQGSGNTIYF. CDR3 DNA: TGTGCCAGCAGCGTACAGGGCTCTGGAAACACCATATATTTT. The chain has TRBV5-4 and TRBJ1-3, with a tentative D call TRBD1 (6 bases). The germline V and J ends were trimmed by 4 bases and 0 bases, with 8 bases remaining between them. Germline lookup yields CDR1 SGHNT and CDR2 YYREEE (reference sequence). There are 14 residues in the CDR3.

This clone was seen just once. V gene TRBV3-1 (or the pseudogene TRBV3-2) combines with J gene TRBJ2-5; 8 nucleotides align to TRBD1. Trimming took 1 base from V and 7 from J; bases not matched to a gene: 14. Germline-derived CDR1 and CDR2 are LGHDT and YNNKEL (reference sequence). The CDR3 extends over 17 amino acids. The CDR3 DNA reads TGTGCCAGCAGCCAAGCCCTCCACCGGACAGGGTCGGGGACCCAGTACTTC. The encoded protein is CASSQALHRTGSGTQYF.

The chain is built from TRBV19 and TRBJ2-1; D possibly corresponds to TRBD2 (5 bases). The CDR3 has 16 amino acids. The germline V and J ends were trimmed by 3 bases and 0 bases, with 12 bases remaining between them. The germline V gene has CDR1 LNHDA and CDR2 SQIVND (reference sequence). CDR3 in amino acids: CASSIRPGSSYNEQFF. The CDR3, as DNA: TGTGCCAGTAGTATCAGACCTGGGAGCTCCTACAATGAGCAGTTCTTC.

The chain has TRBV10-3 and TRBJ1-1; 8 bases line up with TRBD1. CDR1 is ENHRY, CDR2 SYGVKD, per germline. V gave up 8 bases and J gave up 5 bases; unmatched junction bases: 7. The CDR3 totals 13 residues. In DNA, the CDR3 is TGTGCCATCGGAGGACAGGGAGGGACTGAAGCTTTCTTT. The encoded protein is CAIGGQGGTEAFF.

The V and J genes are TRBV5-5 and TRBJ1-2; maybe TRBD1 (5 bases). Trimming cost V 0 bases and J 5 bases, with 17 bases left between them. This CDR3 region has 16 residues. Germline loops: CDR1 SGHKS, CDR2 YYEKEE (reference sequence). As DNA, the CDR3 is TGTGCCAGCAGCTTGGGACGGGGGGAAGCCTTTTATGGCTACACCTTC. This translates into CASSLGRGEAFYGYTF.

The chain uses TRBV29-1 and TRBJ2-1; 8 bases are a match to TRBD1. CDR1 and CDR2 (germline): SQVTM, ANQGSEA. CDR3 length: 14 residues. J was trimmed by 6 bases and V by 3 bases; bases with no gene match: 7. The DNA for the CDR3 is TGCAGCGTTGACCAGGGGGCGAGGATCAATGAGCAGTTCTTC. This encodes CSVDQGARINEQFF.

The V call is TRBV11-2, the J call TRBJ2-7; 10 bases line up with TRBD2. V lost 1 base and J lost 4; bases outside the gene matches: 7. Germline V lookup: CDR1 SGHAT, CDR2 FQNNGV. The CDR3 sequence is 16 residues long. DNA for the CDR3: TGTGCCAGCAGCTTAGGGAGCGGGGGGGCCGAATACGAGCAGTACTTC. The encoded protein is CASSLGSGGAEYEQYF. Combining the CDR3 with reference TRBV11-2 and TRBJ2-7 gives the whole variable domain EAGVAQSPRYKIIEKRQSVAFWCNPISGHATLYWYQQILGQGPKLLIQFQNNGVVDDSQLPKDRFSAERLKGVDSTLKIQPAKLEDSAVYLCASSLGSGGAEYEQYFGPGTRLTVT.

This chain joins TRBV5-6 and TRBJ1-3; a weak D match, TRBD1 (6 bases). Trimming cost V 2 bases and J 0 bases, with 12 bases left between them. This CDR3 has 16 residues. Germline CDR1 is SGHDT and CDR2 is YYEEEE. CDR3: CASSFYGQSSGNTIYF. In nucleotides, the CDR3 is TGTGCCAGCAGCTTCTACGGACAGAGCTCTGGAAACACCATATATTTT. The complete variable domain, with remaining parts taken from reference TRBV5-6 and TRBJ1-3, reads DAGVTQSPTHLIKTRGQQVTLRCSPKSGHDTVSWYQQALGQGPQFIFQYYEEEERQRGNFPDRFSGHQFPNYSSELNVNALLLGDSALYLCASSFYGQSSGNTIYFGEGSWLTVV.

The V gene is TRBV19, the J gene TRBJ2-3; D gene uncertain. Trimming removed 1 base from V and 4 bases from J, with 9 bases in between. The CDR3 covers 14 residues. Germline V lookup: CDR1 LNHDA, CDR2 SQIVND (reference sequence). CDR3 residues: CASSIGPAADTQYF. CDR3 nucleotides: TGTGCCAGTAGTATAGGACCTGCGGCAGATACGCAGTATTTT.

The V gene is TRBV7-8, the J gene TRBJ2-7; 8 nucleotides align to TRBD1. The germline gives CDR1 SGHVS, CDR2 FQNEAQ. CDR3 length equals 15 residues. V lost 10 bases to trimming and J lost 0 bases; unmatched junction nucleotides: 11. Here the CDR3 reads CATSRGTGSSYEQYF. The CDR3 bases are TGTGCCACAAGCCGGGGGACAGGAAGCTCCTACGAGCAGTACTTC.

The CDR3 DNA sequence: TGTGCCAGCAGCAGGACTAGTCCCGTAAACACCGGGGAGCTGTTTTTT. This gives the protein CASSRTSPVNTGELFF. This sequence joins TRBV13 and TRBJ2-2; 7 nucleotides agree with TRBD2. The V and J ends lost 5 bases and 2 bases, in that order; junction bases with no gene match: 8. Looked up from germline, CDR1 is PRHDT and CDR2 is FYEKMQ (reference sequence). This CDR3 has 16 amino acids.

V usage is TRBV5-1 and J usage is TRBJ2-7; D gene unclear. The germline V and J ends were trimmed by 0 bases and 2 bases, with 6 bases remaining between them. In germline, CDR1 is SGHRS, CDR2 YFSETQ. The CDR3 totals 13 residues. The DNA of the CDR3 is TGCGCCAGCAGCTTGGCCGTAGCCTACGAGCAGTACTTC. Its translation is CASSLAVAYEQYF.

This sequence joins TRBV4-1 and TRBJ1-1; 9 bases line up with TRBD1. This CDR3 comprises 14 residues. Germline CDR1 and CDR2: MGHRA and YSYEKL. V trimming: 4 bases; J trimming: 7 bases; junction bases outside the gene matches: 7. The CDR3 sequence: CASSLRTGDSEAFF. The CDR3 DNA is TGCGCCAGCAGCCTTCGGACAGGGGACAGTGAAGCTTTCTTT.

The chain recombines TRBV7-8 with TRBJ1-5; D remains unclear. V was pared by 5 bases and J by 5 bases, with 10 bases between. The CDR3 spans 13 residues. Germline-derived CDR1 and CDR2 are SGHVS and FQNEAQ. CDR3 DNA sequence: TGTGCCAGCAGCACCCAGGATCATCAGCCCCAGCATTTT. It is translated as CASSTQDHQPQHF.

This clone showed up just a few times. The DNA for the CDR3 is TGTGCCAGCTCACCTCGAACAGGTTCGTCGGATTCACCCCTCCACTTT. This encodes CASSPRTGSSDSPLHF. The chain recombines TRBV18 with TRBJ1-6; D possibly corresponds to TRBD1 (5 bases). Germline assignment: CDR1 KGHSH and CDR2 LQKENI. V lost 3 bases and J lost 8, with 17 bases in between. The CDR3 consists of 16 residues.

This chain links TRBV5-1 with TRBJ1-1; 8 nucleotides line up with TRBD1. CDR1 SGHRS and CDR2 YFSETQ come from the germline V gene. V was pared by 3 bases and J by 1 base, with 14 bases of the junction left unmatched. The length of the CDR3 is 18 residues. The CDR3 spells CASSSNRGIPLRNTEAFF. CDR3 bases: TGCGCCAGCAGCTCCAACAGGGGGATCCCCCTGAGGAACACTGAAGCTTTCTTT.

This clone turned up a few times. The chain combines TRBV7-9 with TRBJ2-3; possibly TRBD1 for D (5 bases). CDR1 and CDR2 from the germline V gene are SEHNR and FQNEAQ (reference sequence). The germline V and J ends were trimmed by 2 bases and 0 bases, with 6 bases remaining between them. The CDR3 loop spans 14 amino acids. CDR3 bases: TGTGCCAGCAGCTTACAGGGTAGCACAGATACGCAGTATTTT. Its protein is CASSLQGSTDTQYF.